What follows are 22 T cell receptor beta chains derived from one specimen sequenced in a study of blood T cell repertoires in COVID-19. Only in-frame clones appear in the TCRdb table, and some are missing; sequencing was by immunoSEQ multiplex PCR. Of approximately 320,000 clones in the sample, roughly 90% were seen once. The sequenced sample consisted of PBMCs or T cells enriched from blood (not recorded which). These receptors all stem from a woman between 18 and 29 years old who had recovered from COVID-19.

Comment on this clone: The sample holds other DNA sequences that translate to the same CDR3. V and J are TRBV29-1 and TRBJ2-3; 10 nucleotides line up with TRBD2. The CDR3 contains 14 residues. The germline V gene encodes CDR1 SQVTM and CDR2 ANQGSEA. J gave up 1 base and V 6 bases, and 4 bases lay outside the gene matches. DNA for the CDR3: TGCAGCGTCGCCGGACTAGCGGGCACAGATACGCAGTATTTT. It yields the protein CSVAGLAGTDTQYF.

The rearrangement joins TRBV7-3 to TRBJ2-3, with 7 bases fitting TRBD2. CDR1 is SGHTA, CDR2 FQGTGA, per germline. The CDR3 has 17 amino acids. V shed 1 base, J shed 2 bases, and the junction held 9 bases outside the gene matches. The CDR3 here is CASSLRPAGFYTDTQYF. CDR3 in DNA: TGTGCCAGCAGCTTAAGACCAGCGGGGTTCTACACAGATACGCAGTATTTT.

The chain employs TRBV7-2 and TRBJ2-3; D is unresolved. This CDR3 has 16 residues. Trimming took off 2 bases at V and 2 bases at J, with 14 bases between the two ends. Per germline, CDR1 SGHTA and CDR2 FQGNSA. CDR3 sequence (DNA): TGTGCCAGCAGCTTACAACACAGCCTTAACACAGATACGCAGTATTTT. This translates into CASSLQHSLNTDTQYF.

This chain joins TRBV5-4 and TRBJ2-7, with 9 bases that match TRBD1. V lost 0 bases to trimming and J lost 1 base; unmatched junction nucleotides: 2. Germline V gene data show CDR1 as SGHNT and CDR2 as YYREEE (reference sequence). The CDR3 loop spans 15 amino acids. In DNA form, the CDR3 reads TGTGCCAGCAGCTTGGACAGGGGGCTTTCCTACGAGCAGTACTTC. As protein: CASSLDRGLSYEQYF.

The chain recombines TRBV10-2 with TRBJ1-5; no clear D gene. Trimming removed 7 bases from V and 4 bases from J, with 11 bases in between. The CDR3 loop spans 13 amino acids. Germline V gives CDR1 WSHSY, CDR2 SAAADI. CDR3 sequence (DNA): TGCGCCAGCAAAGAGAATAGAAATCAGCCCCAGCATTTT. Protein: CASKENRNQPQHF.

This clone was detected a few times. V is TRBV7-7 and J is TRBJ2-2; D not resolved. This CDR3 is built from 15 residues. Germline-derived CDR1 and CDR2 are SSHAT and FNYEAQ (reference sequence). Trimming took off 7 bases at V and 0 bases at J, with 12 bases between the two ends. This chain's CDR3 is CASTRSQTNTGELFF. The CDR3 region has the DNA TGTGCCAGCACCCGTTCACAGACGAACACCGGGGAGCTGTTTTTT.

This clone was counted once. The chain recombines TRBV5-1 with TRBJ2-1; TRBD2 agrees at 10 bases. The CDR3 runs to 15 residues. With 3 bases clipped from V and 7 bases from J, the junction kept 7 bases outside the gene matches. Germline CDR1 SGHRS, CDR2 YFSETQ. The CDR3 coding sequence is TGCGCCAGCAGCTACGAGCGGGGGGGCACAAATGAGCAGTTCTTC. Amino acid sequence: CASSYERGGTNEQFF.

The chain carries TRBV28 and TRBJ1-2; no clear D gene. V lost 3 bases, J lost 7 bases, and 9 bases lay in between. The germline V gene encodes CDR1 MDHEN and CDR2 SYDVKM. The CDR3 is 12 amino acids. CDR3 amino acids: CASSFGGFGYTF. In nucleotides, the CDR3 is TGTGCCAGCAGTTTCGGAGGGTTTGGCTACACCTTC.

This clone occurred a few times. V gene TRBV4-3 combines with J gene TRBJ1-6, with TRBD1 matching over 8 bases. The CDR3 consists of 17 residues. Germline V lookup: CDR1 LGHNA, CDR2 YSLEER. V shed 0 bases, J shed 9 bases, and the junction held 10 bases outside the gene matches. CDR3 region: CASSQDLAGGIGSPLHF. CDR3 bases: TGCGCCAGCAGCCAAGATCTCGCAGGGGGCATCGGTTCACCCCTCCACTTT.

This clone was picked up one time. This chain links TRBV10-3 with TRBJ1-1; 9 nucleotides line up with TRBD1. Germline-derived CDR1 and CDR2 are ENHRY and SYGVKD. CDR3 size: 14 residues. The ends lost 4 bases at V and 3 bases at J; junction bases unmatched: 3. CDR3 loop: CAISGDRADTEAFF. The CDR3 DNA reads TGTGCCATCAGTGGGGACAGGGCGGACACTGAAGCTTTCTTT.

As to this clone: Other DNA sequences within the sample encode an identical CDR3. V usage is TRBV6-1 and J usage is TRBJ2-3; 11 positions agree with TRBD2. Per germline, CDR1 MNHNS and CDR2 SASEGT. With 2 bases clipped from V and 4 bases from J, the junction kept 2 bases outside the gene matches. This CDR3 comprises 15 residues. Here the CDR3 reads CASSELAGGPDTQYF. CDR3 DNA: TGTGCCAGCAGTGAATTAGCGGGAGGGCCAGATACGCAGTATTTT.

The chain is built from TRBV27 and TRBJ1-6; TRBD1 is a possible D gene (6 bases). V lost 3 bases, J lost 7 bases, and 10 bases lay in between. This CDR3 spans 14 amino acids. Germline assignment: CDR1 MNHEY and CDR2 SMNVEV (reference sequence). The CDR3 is CASSFYGQNSPLHF. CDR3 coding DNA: TGTGCCAGCAGTTTTTACGGACAGAATTCACCCCTCCACTTT.

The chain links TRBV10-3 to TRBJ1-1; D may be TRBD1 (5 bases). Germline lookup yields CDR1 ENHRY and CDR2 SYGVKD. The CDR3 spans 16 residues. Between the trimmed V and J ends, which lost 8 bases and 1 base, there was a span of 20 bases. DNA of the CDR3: TGTGCCATCCGGCAGCAGGGTGACTCGCGGAACACTGAAGCTTTCTTT. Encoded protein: CAIRQQGDSRNTEAFF.

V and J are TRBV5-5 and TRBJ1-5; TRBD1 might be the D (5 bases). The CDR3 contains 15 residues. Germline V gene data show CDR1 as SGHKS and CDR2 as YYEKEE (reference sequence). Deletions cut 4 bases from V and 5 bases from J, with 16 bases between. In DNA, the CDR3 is TGTGCCAGCAGCGCGGACAATCCGGGGGATCAGCCCCAGCATTTT. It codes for CASSADNPGDQPQHF.

The CDR3 DNA reads TGTGCCAGCAGCACGGGACAGGGGAGGCCCTATAATGAAAAACTGTTTTTT. Translating gives CASSTGQGRPYNEKLFF. The J gene is TRBJ1-4, the V gene TRBV2; 10 bases are a match to TRBD1. Germline lookup yields CDR1 SNHLY and CDR2 FYNNEI. V was clipped by 6 bases and J by 4 bases; unmatched bases: 11. CDR3 length equals 17 residues. Supplemented by reference TRBV2 and TRBJ1-4, the full variable domain reads EPEVTQTPSHQVTQMGQEVILRCVPISNHLYFYWYRQILGQKVEFLVSFYNNEISEKSEIFDDQFSVERPDGSNFTLKIRSTKLEDSAMYFCASSTGQGRPYNEKLFFGSGTQLSVL.

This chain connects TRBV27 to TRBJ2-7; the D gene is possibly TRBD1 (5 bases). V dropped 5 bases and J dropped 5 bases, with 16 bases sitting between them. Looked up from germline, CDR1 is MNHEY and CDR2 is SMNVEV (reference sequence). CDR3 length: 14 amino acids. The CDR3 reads CASSVPQGVDEQYF. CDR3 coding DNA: TGTGCCAGCAGTGTCCCCCAGGGCGTCGACGAGCAGTACTTC.

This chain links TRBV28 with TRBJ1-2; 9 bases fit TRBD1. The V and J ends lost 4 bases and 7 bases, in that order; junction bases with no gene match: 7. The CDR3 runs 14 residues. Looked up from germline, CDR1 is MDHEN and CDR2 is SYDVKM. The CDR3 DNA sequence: TGTGCCAGCAGTTCCCCGGGACAGGGATCTGGCTACACCTTC. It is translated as CASSSPGQGSGYTF.

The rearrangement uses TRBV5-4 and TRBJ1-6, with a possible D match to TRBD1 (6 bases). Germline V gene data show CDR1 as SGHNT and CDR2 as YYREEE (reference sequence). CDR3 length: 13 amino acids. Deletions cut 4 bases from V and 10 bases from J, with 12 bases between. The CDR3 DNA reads TGTGCCAGCAGCGAACAGGGCCGGTCACCCCTCCACTTT. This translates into CASSEQGRSPLHF.

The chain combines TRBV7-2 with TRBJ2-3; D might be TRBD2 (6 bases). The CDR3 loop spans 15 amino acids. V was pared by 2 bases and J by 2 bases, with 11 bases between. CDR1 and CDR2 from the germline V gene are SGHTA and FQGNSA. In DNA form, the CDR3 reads TGTGCCAGCAGCTTAATCGGGGGAATCACAGATACGCAGTATTTT. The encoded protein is CASSLIGGITDTQYF. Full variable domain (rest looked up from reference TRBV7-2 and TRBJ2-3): GAGVSQSPSNKVTEKGKDVELRCDPISGHTALYWYRQSLGQGLEFLIYFQGNSAPDKSGLPSDRFSAERTGGSVSTLTIQRTQQEDSAVYLCASSLIGGITDTQYFGPGTRLTVL.

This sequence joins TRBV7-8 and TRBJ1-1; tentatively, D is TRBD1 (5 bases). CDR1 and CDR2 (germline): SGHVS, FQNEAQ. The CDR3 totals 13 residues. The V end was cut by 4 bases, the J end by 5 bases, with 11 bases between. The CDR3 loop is CASSSGGGTEAFF. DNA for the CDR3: TGTGCCAGCAGCTCCGGGGGTGGAACTGAAGCTTTCTTT.

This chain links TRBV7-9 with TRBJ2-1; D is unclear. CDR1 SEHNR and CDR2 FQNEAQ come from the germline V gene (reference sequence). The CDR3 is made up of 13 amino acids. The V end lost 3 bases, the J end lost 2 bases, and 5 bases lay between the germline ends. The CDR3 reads CASSFGPYNEQFF. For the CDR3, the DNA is TGTGCCAGCAGCTTTGGCCCCTACAATGAGCAGTTCTTC.

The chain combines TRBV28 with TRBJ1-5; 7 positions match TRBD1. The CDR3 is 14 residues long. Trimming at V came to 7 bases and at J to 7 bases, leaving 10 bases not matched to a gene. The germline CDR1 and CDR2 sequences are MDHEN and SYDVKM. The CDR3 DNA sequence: TGTGCCAGCACAACCGACAGGGAGCGACAGCCCCAGCATTTT. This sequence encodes CASTTDRERQPQHF.